Here is one T cell receptor (beta chain) with its context. Antigen: not known. This sample was included in a study of cytomegalovirus exposure and HLA in healthy donors. For the study at large: Per a later analysis, the roughly 690 first-cohort and 120 validation repertoires shared one platform.

The donors were members of the validation cohort, which comprised 90 to 150 subjects and was separate from the first cohort of several hundred subjects. Study-level findings and limits: According to the study, 150 to 200 TCR beta chains were cytomegalovirus-associated.

Assay used: immunoSEQ multiplex PCR; TCRdb lists only in-frame clones, some missing. The sample contains some 68,000 clones, approximately 96% of which appear only once. Between the trimmed V and J ends, which lost 5 bases and 5 bases, there was a span of 16 bases. The CDR3 runs 14 residues. Germline lookup yields CDR1 SGHTA and CDR2 FQGTGA. This clonotype was obtained from a man between 18 and 29 years old in good health and CMV-seropositive. The chain has TRBV7-3 and TRBJ2-7; a possible D gene is TRBD1 (5 bases). Material for sequencing was PBMCs. For the CDR3, the DNA is TGTGCCAGCAGCCTACTGGGGCCCCCCGACGAGCAGTACTTC. Residues: CASSLLGPPDEQYF. Full variable domain (missing parts from reference TRBV7-3 and TRBJ2-7): GAGVSQTPSNKVTEKGKYVELRCDPISGHTALYWYRQSLGQGPEFLIYFQGTGAADDSGLPNDRFFAVRPEGSVSTLKIQRTERGDSAVYLCASSLLGPPDEQYFGPGTRLTVT.